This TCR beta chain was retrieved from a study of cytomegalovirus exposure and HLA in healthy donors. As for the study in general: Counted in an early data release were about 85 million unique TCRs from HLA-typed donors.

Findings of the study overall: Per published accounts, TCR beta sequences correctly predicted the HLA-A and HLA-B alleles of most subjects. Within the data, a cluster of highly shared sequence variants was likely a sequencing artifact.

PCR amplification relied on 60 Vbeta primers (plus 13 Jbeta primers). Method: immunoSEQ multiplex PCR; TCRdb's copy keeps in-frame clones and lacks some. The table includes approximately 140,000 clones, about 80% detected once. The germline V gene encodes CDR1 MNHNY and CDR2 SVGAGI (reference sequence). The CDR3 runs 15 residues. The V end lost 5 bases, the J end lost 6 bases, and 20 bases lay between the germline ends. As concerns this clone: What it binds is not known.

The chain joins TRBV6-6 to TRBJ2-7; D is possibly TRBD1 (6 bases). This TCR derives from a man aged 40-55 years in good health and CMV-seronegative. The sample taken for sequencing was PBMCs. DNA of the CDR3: TGTGCCAGCAGTCCAAGGGACAAGGGGAGAGGCGAGCAGTACTTC. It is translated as CASSPRDKGRGEQYF.